This TCR beta chain was documented in a study of resident and recirculating memory T cells in vitiligo. Study findings and constraints: Clonality differed among vitiligo lesions, with no unique dominant clone.

Patients' lesions had not changed for the previous 6 months. With regard to this clone: Its antigen is undetermined.

Germline V gene data show CDR1 as LNHDA and CDR2 as SQIVND (reference sequence). This CDR3 is built from 17 residues. V trimming: 0 bases; J trimming: 3 bases; junction bases outside the gene matches: 9. Clones were read by immunoSEQ multiplex PCR, and TCRdb kept only the in-frame ones, dropping some. This sample has 70,000 to 75,000 clones, with approximately 91% found just once. The sample comprised blood. The V and J genes are TRBV19 and TRBJ1-2; 8 bases agree with TRBD1. This TCR was sampled from a male donor with vitiligo. Written as DNA, the CDR3 is TGTGCCAGTAGTATAGACCCCGGACAGGGCTCCCACTATGGCTACACCTTC. Translated, it gives CASSIDPGQGSHYGYTF.